One and the same sample provided the 18 T cell receptor beta chains below, sequenced in a study of identical twins. From the 5' RACE reads, TCRdb called clonotypes with MiXCR, one entry per CDR3 protein. Of 690,000 or so distinct CDR3 sequences detected, 8.5% to 9.5% appear once; the ten largest clones hold 0.98%. The same data also contributed to another study, on yellow fever vaccine responses in identical twins.

Input material: PBMCs. The receptors derive from a woman younger than 35 in good health.

The genes are TRBV27 and TRBJ2-3, with 8 bases fitting TRBD2. The germline V gene has CDR1 MNHEY and CDR2 SMNVEV (reference sequence). Trimming cost V 4 bases and J 2 bases; bases outside gene matches: 11. CDR3 size: 17 residues. The CDR3 protein is CASSSSTSGPLTDTQYF. In DNA, the CDR3 is TGTGCCAGCAGTTCATCTACTAGCGGTCCCCTCACAGATACGCAGTATTTT.

This clonotype was found many times. Its ends do not fully match the called genes, so a read error is possible. The V and J genes are TRBV12-3 or TRBV12-4 and TRBJ2-1; TRBD2 matches 8 bases. The CDR3 has 13 amino acids. This CDR3 is CASSRGLANEQFF. The CDR3 coding sequence is TGCGCCAGCAGTCGAGGACTAGCCAATGAGCAGTTCTTC.

This clonotype was detected ten times or more. V and J are TRBV9 and TRBJ2-2; 13 bases agree with TRBD2. Germline CDR1 and CDR2: SGDLS and YYNGEE. J was trimmed by 5 bases and V by 1 base; bases with no gene match: 8. The CDR3 length is 18 residues. In DNA form, the CDR3 reads TGTGCCAGCAGCGTAAGGACTAGCGGGGGATTGGGGACCGGGGAGCTGTTTTTT. Protein product: CASSVRTSGGLGTGELFF.

This clonotype was recorded many times. The V gene is TRBV12-3 or TRBV12-4, the J gene TRBJ1-1, with unresolved D. The CDR3 sequence is 15 residues long. Trimming pared 2 bases from V and 1 base from J, leaving 11 bases between. The CDR3: CASSLTLGGNTEAFF. CDR3 DNA sequence: TGTGCCAGCAGTTTAACTCTGGGTGGGAACACTGAAGCTTTCTTT.

The rearrangement uses TRBV9 and TRBJ2-6; 10 bases agree with TRBD2. Germline-derived CDR1 and CDR2 are SGDLS and YYNGEE. This CDR3 has 18 amino acids. J was trimmed by 0 bases and V by 0 bases; bases with no gene match: 3. This chain's CDR3 is CASSVELAGSSGANVLTF. In DNA, the CDR3 is TGTGCCAGCAGCGTAGAACTAGCGGGGTCCTCTGGGGCCAACGTCCTGACTTTC.

The chain joins TRBV5-1 to TRBJ1-2; D gene uncertain. Germline V gene sequence: CDR1 SGHRS, CDR2 YFSETQ. CDR3 size: 12 residues. Deletions cut 5 bases from V and 8 bases from J, with 13 bases between. CDR3 DNA: TGCGCCAGCAGATCCGGGCAAGGAGGCTACACCTTC. Translation gives CASRSGQGGYTF.

This chain joins TRBV29-1 and TRBJ2-3; 9 bases map to TRBD1. The germline gives CDR1 SQVTM, CDR2 ANQGSEA. V dropped 2 bases and J dropped 4; count of bases not matched to a gene: 7. There are 15 residues in the CDR3. The CDR3, as DNA: TGCAGCGTTGAAAGGGGACAGGGTTCAGCAGATACGCAGTATTTT. Protein: CSVERGQGSADTQYF.

In this sample, this clonotype turned up a few times. The chain links TRBV6-2 or TRBV6-3 to TRBJ2-1, with D perhaps TRBD1 or TRBD2 (5 bases each). This CDR3 has 11 amino acids. V dropped 10 bases and J dropped 8 bases, with 12 bases sitting between them. Germline V gene data show CDR1 as MNHEY and CDR2 as SVGEGT. The CDR3 protein is CATSLGDEQFF. The CDR3 coding sequence is TGTGCCACCTCTTTGGGGGATGAGCAGTTCTTC.

Ten or more counts support this clonotype. The chain is built from TRBV14 and TRBJ2-5; weak D call: TRBD2 (5 bases). The CDR3 has 15 residues. Trimming took off 5 bases at V and 3 bases at J, with 16 bases between the two ends. CDR1 is SGHDN and CDR2 is FVKESK in the germline V gene. CDR3 sequence (DNA): TGTGCCAGCAGCAACCCGGGATCCGAGGAAGAGACCCAGTACTTC. Amino acids: CASSNPGSEEETQYF. Full variable domain (remainder filled in from reference TRBV14 and TRBJ2-5): EAGVTQFPSHSVIEKGQTVTLRCDPISGHDNLYWYRRVMGKEIKFLLHFVKESKQDESGMPNNRFLAERTGGTYSTLKVQPAELEDSGVYFCASSNPGSEEETQYFGPGTRLLVL.

There are many counts of this clonotype. The CDR3 bases are TGTGCCAGCAGTTACGAGACAGGGGGTGGCCGGTCCTACAATGAGCAGTTCTTC. It specifies CASSYETGGGRSYNEQFF. V gene TRBV6-2 or TRBV6-3 combines with J gene TRBJ2-1; 9 bases match TRBD1. Germline V gene data show CDR1 as MNHEY and CDR2 as SVGEGT. V dropped 2 bases and J dropped 1; count of bases not matched to a gene: 9. The CDR3 contains 18 residues.

The sample holds a few counts of this clonotype. The rearrangement uses TRBV6-5 and TRBJ2-7; D might be TRBD1 or TRBD2, each matching 7 bases. The ends were cut back, 2 bases at V and 3 bases at J, with 20 bases in the middle. Germline V gene data show CDR1 as MNHEY and CDR2 as SVGAGI. The CDR3 has 17 amino acids. The CDR3 bases are TGTGCCAGCAGTTACGGATTCAGGGGGGGCGATTTCTACGAGCAGTACTTC. Encoded protein: CASSYGFRGGDFYEQYF.

The J gene is TRBJ1-5, the V gene TRBV20-1; D not certain. Trimming took 2 bases from V and 9 from J, leaving 17 bases between them. Germline V lookup: CDR1 DFQATT, CDR2 SNEGSKA (reference sequence). The CDR3 extends over 14 amino acids. CDR3 loop: CSARSPQPTAPQHF. In DNA form, the CDR3 reads TGCAGTGCTAGAAGTCCGCAGCCGACGGCGCCCCAGCATTTT.

This clonotype has more than one count but fewer than ten. The CDR3 is CASSQGASGNTGELFF. The CDR3 bases are TGTGCCAGCAGCCAAGGGGCTAGCGGCAACACCGGGGAGCTGTTTTTT. The gene calls are TRBV4-2 and TRBJ2-2, with 7 bases that match TRBD2. Germline CDR1 LGHNA, CDR2 YNFKEQ. V trimming: 1 base; J trimming: 2 bases; junction bases outside the gene matches: 4. This CDR3 has 16 amino acids.

V usage is TRBV11-3 and J usage is TRBJ2-4; D is perhaps TRBD1 or TRBD2 (6 bases each). With 1 base removed from V and 5 bases from J, the gap between germline ends came to 12 bases. Germline lookup yields CDR1 SGHNT and CDR2 YENEEA. The CDR3 has 15 residues. CDR3 region: CASSLGKGGENIQYF. The CDR3 region has the DNA TGTGCCAGCAGCTTAGGGAAGGGGGGAGAAAACATTCAGTACTTC.

V and J are TRBV12-3 or TRBV12-4 and TRBJ1-4, with 7 bases fitting TRBD1. After removal of 8 bases from V and 5 bases from J, the junction contained 5 bases not matched to a gene. The CDR3 is made up of 13 amino acids. The CDR3 DNA reads TGTGCCAGCGCGGGACAGACCAATGAAAAACTGTTTTTT. Translation: CASAGQTNEKLFF.

V is TRBV14 and J is TRBJ2-2; perhaps TRBD1 as D (6 bases). The CDR3 is 15 amino acids. V was cut by 5 bases and J by 8 bases, with 18 bases left in between. The germline gives CDR1 SGHDN, CDR2 FVKESK. The CDR3 DNA follows: TGTGCCAGCAGCAGCTACAGGGCCTACCCAGGGGAGCTGTTTTTT. Amino acids: CASSSYRAYPGELFF.

The rearrangement joins TRBV7-2 to TRBJ1-1; 9 bases align to TRBD1. The CDR3 contains 16 residues. V gave up 3 bases and J gave up 0 bases; unmatched junction bases: 5. Germline CDR1 and CDR2: SGHTA and FQGNSA. The CDR3 is CASSFGTGFVNTEAFF. The CDR3 region has the DNA TGTGCCAGCAGCTTCGGGACAGGGTTCGTGAACACTGAAGCTTTCTTT.

The gene calls are TRBV6-1 and TRBJ1-5; the D gene is possibly TRBD1 (5 bases). V was trimmed by 2 bases and J by 5 bases, leaving 7 bases between them. The CDR3 length is 13 residues. Germline CDR1 and CDR2: MNHNS and SASEGT. The CDR3 DNA is TGTGCCAGCAGTGAACTGACAGATCAGCCCCAGCATTTT. It specifies CASSELTDQPQHF.